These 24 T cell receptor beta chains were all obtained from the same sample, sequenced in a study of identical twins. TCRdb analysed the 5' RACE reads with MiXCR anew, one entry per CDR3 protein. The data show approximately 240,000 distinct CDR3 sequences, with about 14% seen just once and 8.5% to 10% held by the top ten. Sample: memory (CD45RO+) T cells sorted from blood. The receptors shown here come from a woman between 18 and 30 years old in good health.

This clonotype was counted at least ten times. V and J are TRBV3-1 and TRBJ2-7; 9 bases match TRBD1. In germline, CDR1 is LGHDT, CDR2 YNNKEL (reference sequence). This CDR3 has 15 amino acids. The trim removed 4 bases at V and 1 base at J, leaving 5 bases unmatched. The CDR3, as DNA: TGTGCCAGCAGCCCAGGGACAGGGTCATCCTACGAGCAGTACTTC. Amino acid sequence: CASSPGTGSSYEQYF.

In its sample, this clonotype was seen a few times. DNA of the CDR3: TGTGCCAGCAGCTTAGTTCCCGGACTAGTCTACAATGAGCAGTTCTTC. It codes for CASSLVPGLVYNEQFF. The chain couples TRBV11-2 to TRBJ2-1; 7 bases are shared with TRBD2. The CDR3 is 16 amino acids. The trim removed 1 base at V and 3 bases at J, leaving 6 bases unmatched. Germline CDR1 and CDR2: SGHAT and FQNNGV.

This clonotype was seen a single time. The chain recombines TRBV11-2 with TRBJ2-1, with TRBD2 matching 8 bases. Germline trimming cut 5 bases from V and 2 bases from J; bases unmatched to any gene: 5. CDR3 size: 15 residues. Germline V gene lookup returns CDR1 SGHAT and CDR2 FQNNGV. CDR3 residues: CASSTREEAYNEQFF. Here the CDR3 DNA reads TGTGCCAGCAGCACGCGGGAGGAGGCCTACAATGAGCAGTTCTTC.

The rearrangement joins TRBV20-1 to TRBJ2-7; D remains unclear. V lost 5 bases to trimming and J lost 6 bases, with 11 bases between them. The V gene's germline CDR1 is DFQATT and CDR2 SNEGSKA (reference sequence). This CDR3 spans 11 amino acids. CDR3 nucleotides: TGCAGTGCTGTGATTAGCCTCGAGCAGTACTTC. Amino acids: CSAVISLEQYF.

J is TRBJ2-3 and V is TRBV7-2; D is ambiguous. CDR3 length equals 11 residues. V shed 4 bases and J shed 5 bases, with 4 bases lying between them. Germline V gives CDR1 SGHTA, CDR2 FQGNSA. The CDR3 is CASSSVDTQYF. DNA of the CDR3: TGTGCCAGCAGCTCAGTAGATACGCAGTATTTT.

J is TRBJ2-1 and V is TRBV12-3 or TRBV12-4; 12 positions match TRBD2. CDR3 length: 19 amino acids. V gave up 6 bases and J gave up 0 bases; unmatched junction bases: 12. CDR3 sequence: CASRPGLAGLRSSYNEQFF. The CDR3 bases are TGTGCCAGCAGACCGGGACTAGCGGGTCTAAGAAGCTCCTACAATGAGCAGTTCTTC.

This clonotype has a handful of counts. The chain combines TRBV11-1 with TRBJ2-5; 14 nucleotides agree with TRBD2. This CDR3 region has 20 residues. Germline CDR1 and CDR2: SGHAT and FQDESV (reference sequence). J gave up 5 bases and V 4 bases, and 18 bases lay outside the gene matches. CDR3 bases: TGTGCCAGCAGCTCCCCCCCGGGACTAGCGGGAGTGGGGGTCAGCGAGACCCAGTACTTC. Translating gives CASSSPPGLAGVGVSETQYF.

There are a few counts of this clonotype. This CDR3 is CASSLVQGGGYTF. DNA for the CDR3: TGTGCCAGCAGCTTGGTACAGGGTGGGGGCTACACCTTC. The genes are TRBV5-5 and TRBJ1-2, with a tentative D call TRBD1 (6 bases). The CDR3 is 13 amino acids. Germline CDR1 is SGHKS and CDR2 is YYEKEE (reference sequence). V was clipped by 0 bases and J by 8 bases, with 11 bases between them.

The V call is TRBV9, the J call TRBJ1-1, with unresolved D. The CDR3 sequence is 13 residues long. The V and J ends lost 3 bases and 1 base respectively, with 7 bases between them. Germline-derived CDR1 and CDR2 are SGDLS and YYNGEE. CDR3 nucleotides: TGTGCCAGCAGCGGTAGGTCGAACACTGAAGCTTTCTTT. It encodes CASSGRSNTEAFF. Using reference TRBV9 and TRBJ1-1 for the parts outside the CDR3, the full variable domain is DSGVTQTPKHLITATGQRVTLRCSPRSGDLSVYWYQQSLDQGLQFLIQYYNGEERAKGNILERFSAQQFPDLHSELNLSSLELGDSALYFCASSGRSNTEAFFGQGTRLTVV.

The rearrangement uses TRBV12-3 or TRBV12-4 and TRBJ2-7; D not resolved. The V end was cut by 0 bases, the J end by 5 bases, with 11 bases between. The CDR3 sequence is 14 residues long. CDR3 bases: TGTGCCAGCAGTTTAGCCCTGAAGGTCGACGAGCAGTACTTC. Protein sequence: CASSLALKVDEQYF.

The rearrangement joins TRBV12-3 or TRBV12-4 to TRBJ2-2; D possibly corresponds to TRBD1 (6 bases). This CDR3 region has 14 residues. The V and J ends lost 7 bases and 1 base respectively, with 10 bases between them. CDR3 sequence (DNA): TGTGCCAGCAATGGACAGCTGAACACCGGGGAGCTGTTTTTT. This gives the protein CASNGQLNTGELFF.

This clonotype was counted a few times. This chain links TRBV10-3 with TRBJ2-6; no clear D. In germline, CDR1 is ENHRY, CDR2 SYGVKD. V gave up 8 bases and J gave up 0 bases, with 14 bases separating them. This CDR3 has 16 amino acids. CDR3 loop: CAIGTGPVSGANVLTF. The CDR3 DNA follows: TGTGCCATCGGTACGGGCCCGGTCTCTGGGGCCAACGTCCTGACTTTC.

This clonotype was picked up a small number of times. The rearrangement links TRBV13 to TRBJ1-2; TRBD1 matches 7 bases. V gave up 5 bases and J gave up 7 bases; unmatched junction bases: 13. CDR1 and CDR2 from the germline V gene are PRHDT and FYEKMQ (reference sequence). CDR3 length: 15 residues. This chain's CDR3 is CASSLWQTGTLGYTF. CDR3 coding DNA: TGTGCCAGCAGCCTATGGCAGACAGGGACCCTTGGCTACACCTTC.

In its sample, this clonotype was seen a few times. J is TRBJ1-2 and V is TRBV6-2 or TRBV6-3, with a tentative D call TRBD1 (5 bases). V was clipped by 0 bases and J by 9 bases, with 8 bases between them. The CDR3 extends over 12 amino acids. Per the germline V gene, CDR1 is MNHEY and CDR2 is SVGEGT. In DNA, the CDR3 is TGTGCCAGCAGTTACTCGCCAGGGAGCTACACCTTC. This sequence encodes CASSYSPGSYTF.

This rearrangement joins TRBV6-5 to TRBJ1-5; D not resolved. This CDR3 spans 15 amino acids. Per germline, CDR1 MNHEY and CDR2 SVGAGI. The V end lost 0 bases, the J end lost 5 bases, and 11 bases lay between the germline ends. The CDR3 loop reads CASSYSRVADQPQHF. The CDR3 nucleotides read TGTGCCAGCAGTTACTCTAGAGTGGCGGATCAGCCCCAGCATTTT.

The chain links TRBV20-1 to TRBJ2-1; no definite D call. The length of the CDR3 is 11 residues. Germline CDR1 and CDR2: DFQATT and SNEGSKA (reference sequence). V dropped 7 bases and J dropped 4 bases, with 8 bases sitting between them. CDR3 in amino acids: CSGGLYNEQFF. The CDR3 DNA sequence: TGCAGTGGGGGTTTATACAATGAGCAGTTCTTC.

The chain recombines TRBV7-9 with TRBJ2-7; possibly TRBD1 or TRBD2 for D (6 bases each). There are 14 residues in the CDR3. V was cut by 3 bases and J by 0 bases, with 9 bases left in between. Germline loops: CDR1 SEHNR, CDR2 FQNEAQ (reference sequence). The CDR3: CASSFGGLSYEQYF. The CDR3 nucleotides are TGTGCCAGCAGCTTTGGGGGGCTCTCCTACGAGCAGTACTTC.

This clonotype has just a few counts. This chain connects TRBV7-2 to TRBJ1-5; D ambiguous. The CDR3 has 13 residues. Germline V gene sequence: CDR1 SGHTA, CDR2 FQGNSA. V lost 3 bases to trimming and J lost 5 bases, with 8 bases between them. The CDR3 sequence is CASSFWVDQPQHF. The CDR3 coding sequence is TGTGCCAGCAGCTTTTGGGTTGATCAGCCCCAGCATTTT.

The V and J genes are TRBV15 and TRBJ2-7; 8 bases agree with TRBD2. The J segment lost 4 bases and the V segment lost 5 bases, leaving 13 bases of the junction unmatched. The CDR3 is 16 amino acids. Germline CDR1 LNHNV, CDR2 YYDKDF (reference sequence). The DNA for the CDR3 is TGTGCCACCAGCCGCTTTGAGGGACTAGTAGGGTACGAGCAGTACTTC. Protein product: CATSRFEGLVGYEQYF. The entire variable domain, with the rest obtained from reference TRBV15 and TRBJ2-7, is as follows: DAMVIQNPRYQVTQFGKPVTLSCSQTLNHNVMYWYQQKSSQAPKLLFHYYDKDFNNEADTPDNFQSRRPNTSFCFLDIRSPGLGDTAMYLCATSRFEGLVGYEQYFGPGTRLTVT.

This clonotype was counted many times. The CDR3 sequence: CASSSRPGYQETQYF. Here the CDR3 DNA reads TGCGCCAGCAGCTCTAGACCGGGTTACCAAGAGACCCAGTACTTC. This rearrangement joins TRBV5-1 to TRBJ2-5; no clear D. Germline assignment: CDR1 SGHRS and CDR2 YFSETQ. There are 15 residues in the CDR3. Trimming left V 3 bases short and J 0 bases short, with 12 bases between.

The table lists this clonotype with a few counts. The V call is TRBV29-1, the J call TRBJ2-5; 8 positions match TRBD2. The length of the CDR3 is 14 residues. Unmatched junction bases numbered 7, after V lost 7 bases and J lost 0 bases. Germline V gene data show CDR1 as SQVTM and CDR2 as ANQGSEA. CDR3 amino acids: CSATSGGYQETQYF. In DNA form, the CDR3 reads TGCAGCGCCACTAGCGGAGGGTACCAAGAGACCCAGTACTTC.

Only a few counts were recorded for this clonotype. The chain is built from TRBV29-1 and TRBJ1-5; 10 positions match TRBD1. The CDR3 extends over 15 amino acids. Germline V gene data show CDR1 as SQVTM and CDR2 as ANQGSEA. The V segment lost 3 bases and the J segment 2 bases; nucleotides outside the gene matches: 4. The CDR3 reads CSVDVGQGGNQPQHF. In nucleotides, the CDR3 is TGCAGCGTTGATGTAGGACAGGGGGGCAATCAGCCCCAGCATTTT.

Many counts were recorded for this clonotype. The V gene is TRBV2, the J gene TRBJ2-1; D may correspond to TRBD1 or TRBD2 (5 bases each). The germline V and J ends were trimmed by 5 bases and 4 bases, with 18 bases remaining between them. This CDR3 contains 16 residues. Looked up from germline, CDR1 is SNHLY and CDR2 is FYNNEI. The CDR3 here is CASSSGTEAVYNEQFF. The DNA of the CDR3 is TGTGCCAGCAGTTCCGGGACCGAGGCCGTTTACAATGAGCAGTTCTTC.

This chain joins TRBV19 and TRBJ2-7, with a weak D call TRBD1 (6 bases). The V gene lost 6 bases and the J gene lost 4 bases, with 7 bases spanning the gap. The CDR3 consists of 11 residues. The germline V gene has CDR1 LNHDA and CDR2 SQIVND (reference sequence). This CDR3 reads CASRDRYEQYF. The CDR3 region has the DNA TGTGCCAGTAGGGACAGATACGAGCAGTACTTC.